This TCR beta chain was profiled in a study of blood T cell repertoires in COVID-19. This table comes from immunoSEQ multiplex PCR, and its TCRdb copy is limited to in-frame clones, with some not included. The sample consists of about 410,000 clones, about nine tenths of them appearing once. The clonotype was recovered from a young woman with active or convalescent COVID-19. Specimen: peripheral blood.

The DNA for the CDR3 is TGTGCCACAGGAGGTGGGCAGAACTATGGCTACACCTTC. Its translation is CATGGGQNYGYTF. The chain couples TRBV12-3 or TRBV12-4 to TRBJ1-2; D unclear. The germline V and J ends were trimmed by 10 bases and 2 bases, with 14 bases remaining between them. The CDR3 length is 13 residues.